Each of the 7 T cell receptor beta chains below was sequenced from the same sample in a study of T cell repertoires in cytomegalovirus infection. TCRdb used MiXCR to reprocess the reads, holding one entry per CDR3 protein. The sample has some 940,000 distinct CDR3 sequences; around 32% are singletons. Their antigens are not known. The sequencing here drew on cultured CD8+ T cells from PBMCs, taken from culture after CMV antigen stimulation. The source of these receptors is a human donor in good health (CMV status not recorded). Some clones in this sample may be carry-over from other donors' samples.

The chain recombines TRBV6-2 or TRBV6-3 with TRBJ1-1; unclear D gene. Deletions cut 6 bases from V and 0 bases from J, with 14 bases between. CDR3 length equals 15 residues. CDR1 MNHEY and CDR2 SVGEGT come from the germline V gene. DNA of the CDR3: TGTGCCAGCAGGGAACACGTACTACTGAACACTGAAGCTTTCTTT. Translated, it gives CASREHVLLNTEAFF.

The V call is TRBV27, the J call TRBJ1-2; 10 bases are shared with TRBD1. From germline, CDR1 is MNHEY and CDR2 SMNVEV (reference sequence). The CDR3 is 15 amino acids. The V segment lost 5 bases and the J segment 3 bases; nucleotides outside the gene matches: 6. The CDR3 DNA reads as TGTGCCAGCAGTCTTCAGACAGGGGGCTACTATGGCTACACCTTC. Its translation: CASSLQTGGYYGYTF.

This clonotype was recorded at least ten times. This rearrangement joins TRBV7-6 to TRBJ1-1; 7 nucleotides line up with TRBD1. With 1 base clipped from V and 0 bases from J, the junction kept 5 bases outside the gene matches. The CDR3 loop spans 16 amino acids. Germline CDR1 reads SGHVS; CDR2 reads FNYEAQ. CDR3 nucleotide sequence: TGTGCCAGCAGCTTAGAGGGACAGCAAATGAACACTGAAGCTTTCTTT. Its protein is CASSLEGQQMNTEAFF.

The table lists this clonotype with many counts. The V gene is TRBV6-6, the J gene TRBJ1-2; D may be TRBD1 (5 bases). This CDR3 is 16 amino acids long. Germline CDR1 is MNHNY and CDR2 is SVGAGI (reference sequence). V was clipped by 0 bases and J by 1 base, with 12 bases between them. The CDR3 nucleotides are TGTGCCAGCAGTTACTCCCCAGGACAACTTAACTATGGCTACACCTTC. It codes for CASSYSPGQLNYGYTF.

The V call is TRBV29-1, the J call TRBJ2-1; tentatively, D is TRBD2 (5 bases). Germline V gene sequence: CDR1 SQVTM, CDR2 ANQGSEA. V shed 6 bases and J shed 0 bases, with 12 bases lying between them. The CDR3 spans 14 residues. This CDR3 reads CSVVDGDSYNEQFF. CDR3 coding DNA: TGCAGCGTCGTAGACGGGGACTCCTACAATGAGCAGTTCTTC.

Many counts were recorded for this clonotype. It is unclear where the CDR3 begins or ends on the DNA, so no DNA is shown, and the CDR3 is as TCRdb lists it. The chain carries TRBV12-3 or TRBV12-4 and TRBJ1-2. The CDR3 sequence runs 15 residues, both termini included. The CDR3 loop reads CASSPALSGVYGYTF.

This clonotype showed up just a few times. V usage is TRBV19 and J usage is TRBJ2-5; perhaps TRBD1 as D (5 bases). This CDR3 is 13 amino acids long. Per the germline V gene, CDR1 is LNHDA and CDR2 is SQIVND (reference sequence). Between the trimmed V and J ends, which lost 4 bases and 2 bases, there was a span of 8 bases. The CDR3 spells CASSKTAQETQYF. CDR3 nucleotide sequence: TGTGCCAGTAGTAAGACAGCGCAAGAGACCCAGTACTTC.